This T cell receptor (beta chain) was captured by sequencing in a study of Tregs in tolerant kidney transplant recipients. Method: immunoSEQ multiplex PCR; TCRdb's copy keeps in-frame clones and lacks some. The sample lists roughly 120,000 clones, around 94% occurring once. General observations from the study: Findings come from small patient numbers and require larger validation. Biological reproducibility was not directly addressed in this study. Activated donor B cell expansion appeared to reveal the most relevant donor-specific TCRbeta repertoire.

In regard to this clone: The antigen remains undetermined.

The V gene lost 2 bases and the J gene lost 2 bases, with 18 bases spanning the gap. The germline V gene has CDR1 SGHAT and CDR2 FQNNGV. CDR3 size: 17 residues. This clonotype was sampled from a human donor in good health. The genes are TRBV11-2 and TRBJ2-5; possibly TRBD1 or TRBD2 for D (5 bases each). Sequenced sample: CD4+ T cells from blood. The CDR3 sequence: CASSLSPHTRGQETQYF. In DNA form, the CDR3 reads TGTGCCAGCAGCTTATCCCCCCACACGAGGGGACAAGAGACCCAGTACTTC.